This T cell receptor (beta chain) was sequenced in a study of early T cells in non-severe SARS-CoV-2 infection. For the study at large: Chains stayed unpaired after sequencing of bulk RNA from unsorted whole blood.

Unique molecular identifiers were affixed to single, distinct cDNA molecules. A single record per CDR3 protein comes from TCRdb applying MiXCR to the 5' RACE reads. The sample shows roughly 35,000 distinct CDR3 sequences, less than 8.5% of them seen only once. Comment on this clonotype: As yet, its antigen is unknown. A much larger clone sits a single nucleotide away, making a read error possible.

Study results and caveats: Private and CD4 specificities were missed by VDJdb matching, skewed to anti-spike CD8.

Per the germline V gene, CDR1 is MRHNA and CDR2 is SNTAGT. The CDR3 is made up of 16 amino acids. This rearrangement joins TRBV6-4 to TRBJ2-3; 8 bases fit TRBD1. The source is an adult who was a healthcare worker with PCR-confirmed SARS-CoV-2 infection or an uninfected control (not recorded which). The sample was whole blood. CDR3 DNA sequence: TGTGCCAGCAGTGACTCTAGCGGAGGGGGGACAGGTACGCAGTATTTT. Its translation is CASSDSSGGGTGTQYF.